One and the same sample provided the 2 T cell receptor beta chains below, sequenced in a study of neoadjuvant anti-PD-1 for oral cavity cancer. Sequencing used immunoSEQ multiplex PCR; TCRdb keeps in-frame clones, though not all of them. The table includes more than 8,000 clones, roughly 64% detected once. The time point: after neoadjuvant nivolumab, at surgical resection. This specimen consisted of PBMCs, obtained after nivolumab (anti-PD-1) treatment. These receptors were taken from a person aged 35-79 years with oral cavity squamous cell carcinoma.

This clone showed up just once. The chain is built from TRBV29-1 and TRBJ2-1, with a tentative D call TRBD2 (6 bases). Germline lookup yields CDR1 SQVTM and CDR2 ANQGSEA. CDR3 length: 12 residues. Trimming stripped 6 bases from V and 8 bases from J, with 14 bases between. CDR3 residues: CSVRRGHHEQFF. Here the CDR3 DNA reads TGCAGCGTAAGGCGGGGCCATCATGAGCAGTTCTTC.

This clone was counted once. V and J are TRBV5-1 and TRBJ2-1; 9 bases are a match to TRBD1. Germline assignment: CDR1 SGHRS and CDR2 YFSETQ. The CDR3 is 19 amino acids. V shed 3 bases and J 0 bases; nucleotides not matched to a gene: 13. This CDR3 is CASSYPGQGPVSSYNEQFF. The CDR3 DNA follows: TGCGCCAGCAGCTACCCGGGACAGGGCCCCGTTAGCTCCTACAATGAGCAGTTCTTC.